The 26 T cell receptor beta chains below all came from one sample that was sequenced in a study of blood T cell repertoires in COVID-19. Some clones are missing from TCRdb's copy, which holds only in-frame ones; the method was immunoSEQ multiplex PCR. In the table there are fewer than 10,000 clones, approximately 80% of which are singletons. Sequenced: peripheral blood. All receptors come from a human donor in a cohort sampled during active COVID-19.

V gene TRBV2 combines with J gene TRBJ2-3, with TRBD2 identical over 12 bases. J gave up 0 bases and V 2 bases, and 3 bases lay outside the gene matches. The CDR3 runs to 17 residues. Germline loops: CDR1 SNHLY, CDR2 FYNNEI. CDR3 residues: CASSELAGGLSTDTQYF. CDR3 DNA sequence: TGTGCCAGCAGTGAACTAGCGGGGGGGCTGAGCACAGATACGCAGTATTTT. The variable domain in full, completed from reference TRBV2 and TRBJ2-3, reads EPEVTQTPSHQVTQMGQEVILRCVPISNHLYFYWYRQILGQKVEFLVSFYNNEISEKSEIFDDQFSVERPDGSNFTLKIRSTKLEDSAMYFCASSELAGGLSTDTQYFGPGTRLTVL.

The chain recombines TRBV5-8 with TRBJ1-1, with unresolved D. The V and J ends lost 1 base and 2 bases respectively, with 6 bases between them. The CDR3 has 13 amino acids. The V gene's germline CDR1 is SGHTS and CDR2 YDEGEE. The CDR3 here is CASSLFINTEAFF. The CDR3 nucleotides are TGTGCCAGCAGCTTGTTTATCAACACTGAAGCTTTCTTT.

This sequence joins TRBV6-5 and TRBJ2-2; possibly TRBD1 for D (6 bases). Germline V gene sequence: CDR1 MNHEY, CDR2 SVGAGI. The CDR3 is 13 amino acids. The V and J ends lost 8 bases and 4 bases respectively, with 11 bases between them. The CDR3 nucleotides are TGTGCCAGCCCGCGGACAGCCACCGGGGAGCTGTTTTTT. This codes for CASPRTATGELFF.

The chain joins TRBV30 to TRBJ2-7, with a weak D call TRBD1 (6 bases). Germline V gene sequence: CDR1 GTSNPN, CDR2 SVGIG (reference sequence). This CDR3 is 11 amino acids long. The V gene lost 3 bases and the J gene lost 5 bases, with 8 bases spanning the gap. CDR3: CAWSEGDEQYF. In DNA, the CDR3 is TGTGCCTGGAGCGAGGGGGACGAGCAGTACTTC.

The rearrangement links TRBV5-4 to TRBJ2-6, with a tentative D call TRBD2 (5 bases). Germline CDR1 reads SGHNT; CDR2 reads YYREEE (reference sequence). This CDR3 has 16 residues. The V end was cut by 4 bases, the J end by 0 bases, with 11 bases between. CDR3 nucleotide sequence: TGTGCCAGCAGCACCGGACTGTCCTCTGGGGCCAACGTCCTGACTTTC. Its translation is CASSTGLSSGANVLTF.

The chain couples TRBV7-8 to TRBJ1-4, with D uncertain. The CDR3 runs 15 residues. From germline, CDR1 is SGHVS and CDR2 FQNEAQ. Trimming stripped 1 base from V and 8 bases from J, with 14 bases between. The CDR3, as DNA: TGTGCCAGCAGCTTAGTGGAGAGGCGCGAGGAAAAACTGTTTTTT. Its translation is CASSLVERREEKLFF.

J is TRBJ2-3 and V is TRBV6-2 or TRBV6-3, with D tentatively TRBD2 (6 bases). This CDR3 has 14 residues. V was cut by 5 bases and J by 3 bases, with 12 bases left in between. Germline assignment: CDR1 MNHEY and CDR2 SVGEGT. CDR3 region: CASSRSGTTDTQYF. DNA of the CDR3: TGTGCCAGCAGTCGATCGGGGACTACAGATACGCAGTATTTT.

This rearrangement joins TRBV4-1 to TRBJ1-1; 8 nucleotides match TRBD1. Germline loops: CDR1 MGHRA, CDR2 YSYEKL. CDR3 size: 15 residues. The junction had 1 base not matched to a gene; V was cut back by 1 base and J by 0 bases. This CDR3 reads CASSQGQGMNTEAFF. The CDR3 nucleotides are TGCGCCAGCAGCCAAGGACAGGGGATGAACACTGAAGCTTTCTTT.

The V gene is TRBV13, the J gene TRBJ1-1; weak D call: TRBD1 (6 bases). CDR1 is PRHDT and CDR2 is FYEKMQ in the germline V gene (reference sequence). This CDR3 has 13 amino acids. The V end was cut by 4 bases, the J end by 5 bases, with 11 bases between. The CDR3 here is CASSSPQGTEAFF. The CDR3 DNA follows: TGTGCCAGCAGCTCTCCACAGGGTACTGAAGCTTTCTTT.

The chain joins TRBV19 to TRBJ1-1, with 7 bases fitting TRBD1. From germline, CDR1 is LNHDA and CDR2 SQIVND (reference sequence). V gave up 5 bases and J gave up 4 bases; unmatched junction bases: 4. This CDR3 spans 13 amino acids. The CDR3 spells CASSGRGVTEAFF. CDR3 nucleotides: TGTGCCAGTAGTGGCAGGGGGGTCACTGAAGCTTTCTTT.

This chain connects TRBV7-6 to TRBJ1-4; the match to TRBD1 covers 9 bases. The V and J ends lost 5 bases and 10 bases, in that order; junction bases with no gene match: 11. The length of the CDR3 is 15 residues. Germline loops: CDR1 SGHVS, CDR2 FNYEAQ. In DNA, the CDR3 is TGTGCCAGCAGCCCGACGGGACAGGGACTGAGAAAACTGTTTTTT. Translating gives CASSPTGQGLRKLFF.

J is TRBJ2-1 and V is TRBV24-1; 12 nucleotides line up with TRBD2. This CDR3 spans 17 amino acids. Germline loops: CDR1 KGHDR, CDR2 SFDVKD. The junction had 10 bases not matched to a gene; V was cut back by 4 bases and J by 7 bases. The CDR3 bases are TGTGCCACCAGTGACCTCTCGACTAGCGGGAGAGGTAATGAGCAGTTCTTC. The encoded protein is CATSDLSTSGRGNEQFF.

V gene TRBV29-1 combines with J gene TRBJ2-7; TRBD1 agrees at 8 bases. This CDR3 spans 13 amino acids. J gave up 5 bases and V 6 bases, and 9 bases lay outside the gene matches. Germline V gives CDR1 SQVTM, CDR2 ANQGSEA. CDR3 DNA: TGCAGCGTCGCCGGGACAGGCGTCCACGAGCAGTACTTC. This translates into CSVAGTGVHEQYF.

The rearrangement joins TRBV4-1 to TRBJ1-2; D perhaps matches TRBD1 (6 bases). The CDR3 sequence is 15 residues long. CDR1 MGHRA and CDR2 YSYEKL come from the germline V gene. V was cut by 1 base and J by 4 bases, with 13 bases left in between. The CDR3 loop is CASSQGEQGVYGYTF. CDR3 bases: TGCGCCAGCAGCCAAGGAGAACAGGGAGTCTATGGCTACACCTTC.

The chain carries TRBV19 and TRBJ1-6; TRBD1 might be the D (5 bases). Germline V gene sequence: CDR1 LNHDA, CDR2 SQIVND (reference sequence). CDR3 size: 14 residues. The ends were cut back, 4 bases at V and 6 bases at J, with 10 bases in the middle. CDR3 in amino acids: CASSTGGGNSPLHF. The CDR3, as DNA: TGTGCCAGTAGTACCGGGGGAGGTAATTCACCCCTCCACTTT. The whole variable domain, filled in from reference TRBV19 and TRBJ1-6, reads DGGITQSPKYLFRKEGQNVTLSCEQNLNHDAMYWYRQDPGQGLRLIYYSQIVNDFQKGDIAEGYSVSREKKESFPLTVTSAQKNPTAFYLCASSTGGGNSPLHFGNGTRLTVT.

This clone was counted a single time. The chain has TRBV5-1 and TRBJ2-5; 7 positions agree with TRBD1. The CDR3 has 15 amino acids. From germline, CDR1 is SGHRS and CDR2 YFSETQ. V gave up 2 bases and J gave up 4 bases; unmatched junction bases: 8. CDR3 loop: CASSLMTGPGETQYF. CDR3 bases: TGCGCCAGCAGCTTAATGACAGGGCCCGGAGAGACCCAGTACTTC.

The chain has TRBV12-3 or TRBV12-4 and TRBJ2-7, with D possibly being TRBD2 (5 bases). The CDR3 sequence is 13 residues long. Trimming pared 6 bases from V and 2 bases from J, leaving 11 bases between. This CDR3 reads CASSRSGTYEQYF. CDR3 DNA sequence: TGTGCCAGCAGCCGCTCGGGGACCTACGAGCAGTACTTC.

The V call is TRBV5-5, the J call TRBJ1-2, with 8 bases that match TRBD1. The CDR3 spans 15 residues. With 4 bases clipped from V and 8 bases from J, the junction kept 13 bases outside the gene matches. Germline V gene data show CDR1 as SGHKS and CDR2 as YYEKEE (reference sequence). The CDR3 region has the DNA TGTGCCAGCAGCGACGGGACAGGCGTATTCGGAGGCTACACCTTC. It translates to CASSDGTGVFGGYTF.

The chain is built from TRBV3-1 (or the pseudogene TRBV3-2) and TRBJ1-6, with no clear D. Trimming pared 2 bases from V and 0 bases from J, leaving 8 bases between. CDR3 size: 16 residues. Per germline, CDR1 LGHDT and CDR2 YNNKEL (reference sequence). In DNA form, the CDR3 reads TGTGCCAGCAGCCAAATATGGAGCTCCTATAATTCACCCCTCCACTTT. The encoded protein is CASSQIWSSYNSPLHF.

V is TRBV3-1 (or the pseudogene TRBV3-2) and J is TRBJ1-6; 8 bases line up with TRBD1. CDR1 is LGHDT, CDR2 YNNKEL, per germline (reference sequence). V was pared by 4 bases and J by 10 bases, with 3 bases of the junction left unmatched. There are 13 residues in the CDR3. The CDR3 region has the DNA TGTGCCAGCAGCCCACAGGGGGGCTCACCCCTCCACTTT. Translated, it gives CASSPQGGSPLHF.

The chain has TRBV5-1 and TRBJ2-1, with D perhaps TRBD2 (5 bases). CDR3 length equals 16 residues. Germline lookup yields CDR1 SGHRS and CDR2 YFSETQ. V gave up 2 bases and J gave up 0 bases, with 12 bases separating them. CDR3 in amino acids: CASSLLSGSSYNEQFF. CDR3 DNA: TGCGCCAGCAGCTTATTAAGCGGCAGCTCCTACAATGAGCAGTTCTTC.

The chain uses TRBV7-2 and TRBJ2-1, with D possibly TRBD2 on 5 matching bases. Germline V gene data show CDR1 as SGHTA and CDR2 as FQGNSA. The ends were cut back, 6 bases at V and 7 bases at J, with 13 bases in the middle. The CDR3 runs to 13 residues. CDR3 bases: TGTGCCAGCAGACCCACTAGGACTAATGAGCAGTTCTTC. This translates into CASRPTRTNEQFF.

V and J are TRBV27 and TRBJ2-1; D is unclear. CDR1 and CDR2 (germline): MNHEY, SMNVEV (reference sequence). Deletions cut 2 bases from V and 2 bases from J, with 7 bases between. The CDR3 is 14 amino acids. CDR3: CASSLGLTYNEQFF. The CDR3 DNA reads as TGTGCCAGCAGTTTAGGGCTAACCTACAATGAGCAGTTCTTC.

The chain employs TRBV9 and TRBJ2-2; 10 bases line up with TRBD1. The CDR3 is made up of 16 amino acids. The germline V gene encodes CDR1 SGDLS and CDR2 YYNGEE. V lost 1 base, J lost 6 bases, and 6 bases stayed unmatched. For the CDR3, the DNA is TGTGCCAGCAGCGTACCGGGACAGGGGTTTGCCGGGGAGCTGTTTTTT. Amino acid sequence: CASSVPGQGFAGELFF. Variable domain in full (rest from reference TRBV9 and TRBJ2-2): DSGVTQTPKHLITATGQRVTLRCSPRSGDLSVYWYQQSLDQGLQFLIQYYNGEERAKGNILERFSAQQFPDLHSELNLSSLELGDSALYFCASSVPGQGFAGELFFGEGSRLTVL.

The genes are TRBV7-3 and TRBJ1-2, with D perhaps TRBD1 (5 bases). Looked up from germline, CDR1 is SGHTA and CDR2 is FQGTGA. This CDR3 is 14 amino acids long. Between the trimmed V and J ends, which lost 2 bases and 7 bases, there was a span of 14 bases. The CDR3 is CASSLGAEGTGYTF. The CDR3 DNA reads TGTGCCAGCAGCTTAGGGGCGGAGGGGACTGGCTACACCTTC.

The V call is TRBV7-2, the J call TRBJ2-3; tentative D call: TRBD2 (6 bases). Trimming took off 5 bases at V and 1 base at J, with 16 bases between the two ends. The CDR3 consists of 16 residues. The V gene's germline CDR1 is SGHTA and CDR2 FQGNSA. The CDR3 protein is CASSLGQRRGTDTQYF. CDR3 in DNA: TGTGCCAGCAGCCTAGGCCAGCGGAGGGGCACAGATACGCAGTATTTT.